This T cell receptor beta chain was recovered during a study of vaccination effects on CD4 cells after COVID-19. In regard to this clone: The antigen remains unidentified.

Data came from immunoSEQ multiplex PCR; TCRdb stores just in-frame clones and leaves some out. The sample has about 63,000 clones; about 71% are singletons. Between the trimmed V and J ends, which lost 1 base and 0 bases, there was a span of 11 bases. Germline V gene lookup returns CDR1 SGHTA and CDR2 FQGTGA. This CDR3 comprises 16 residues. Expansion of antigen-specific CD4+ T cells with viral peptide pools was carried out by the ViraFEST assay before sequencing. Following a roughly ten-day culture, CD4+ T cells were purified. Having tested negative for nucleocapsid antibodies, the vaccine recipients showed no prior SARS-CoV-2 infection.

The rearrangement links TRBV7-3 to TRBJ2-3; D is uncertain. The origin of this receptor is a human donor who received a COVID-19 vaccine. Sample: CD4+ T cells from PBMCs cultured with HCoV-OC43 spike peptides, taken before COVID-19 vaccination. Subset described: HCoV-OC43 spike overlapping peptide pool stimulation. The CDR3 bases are TGTGCCAGCAGCTTAAACCATGTCTCTAGCACAGATACGCAGTATTTT. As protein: CASSLNHVSSTDTQYF.